What follows are 15 T cell receptor beta chains derived from one specimen sequenced in a study of neurological immune-mediated disorders. TCRdb analysed the 5' RACE reads with MiXCR anew, one entry per CDR3 protein. The table shows under 90,000 distinct CDR3 sequences, with 10% occurring only once. The sample comprised PBMCs. The receptors shown here come from a man between 35 and 55 years old in good health.

The chain uses TRBV3-1 and TRBJ2-7, with D tentatively TRBD2 (5 bases). Germline assignment: CDR1 LGHDT and CDR2 YNNKEL (reference sequence). Trimming removed 3 bases at V and 5 bases at J, with 11 bases between. This CDR3 has 13 amino acids. CDR3 region: CASSQYGVNEQYF. The CDR3 DNA is TGTGCCAGCAGCCAGTACGGGGTAAACGAGCAGTACTTC.

This clonotype came up many times. The junction departs from germline at one end; a sequencing error may be responsible. This sequence joins TRBV7-7 and TRBJ1-5, with 7 bases fitting TRBD1. This CDR3 spans 13 amino acids. Per the germline V gene, CDR1 is SSHAT and CDR2 is FNYEAQ (reference sequence). The CDR3 region is CASSLDRNQPQHF. As DNA, the CDR3 is TGTGCTAGCAGCTTGGACAGGAATCAGCCCCAGCATTTT.

Concerning this clonotype: A read error is possible here, since a much larger clone lies one base away. In nucleotides, the CDR3 is TGCAGTGCTAGAGTGGCCTGGCAAGAGACCCAGTACTTC. This sequence encodes CSARVAWQETQYF. The V call is TRBV20-1, the J call TRBJ2-5; D unresolved. V was shortened by 1 base and J by 2 bases, with 8 bases between the two germline ends. The germline V gene has CDR1 DFQATT and CDR2 SNEGSKA (reference sequence). The CDR3 loop spans 13 amino acids.

This chain connects TRBV5-1 to TRBJ2-3, with TRBD2 matching over 12 bases. J lost 1 base, V lost 0 bases, and 6 bases had no gene match. This CDR3 has 18 residues. The germline V gene encodes CDR1 SGHRS and CDR2 YFSETQ. DNA for the CDR3: TGCGCCAGCAGCTTGGCCCCTAGCGGGGGGGCCGGCACAGATACGCAGTATTTT. Translation gives CASSLAPSGGAGTDTQYF.

Only a few counts were recorded for this clonotype. A much more abundant neighbour one base away suggests this may be a read error. The gene calls are TRBV5-1 and TRBJ2-3; no firm D call. Per the germline V gene, CDR1 is SGHRS and CDR2 is YFSETQ. This CDR3 has 12 amino acids. The germline V and J ends were trimmed by 6 bases and 2 bases, with 7 bases remaining between them. CDR3 sequence reads: CASTRNTDTQYF. The DNA of the CDR3 is TGCGCCAGCACTAGGAACACAGATACGCAGTATTTT.

The chain uses TRBV5-5 and TRBJ2-1, with 10 bases lining up with TRBD1. This CDR3 is 14 amino acids long. Germline values: CDR1 SGHKS, CDR2 YYEKEE (reference sequence). The junction had 8 bases not matched to a gene; V was cut back by 6 bases and J by 8 bases. CDR3 in amino acids: CASTPGTGDHEQFF. DNA of the CDR3: TGTGCCAGCACCCCCGGGACAGGGGATCATGAGCAGTTCTTC.

In its sample, this clonotype was seen many times. The rearrangement joins TRBV10-3 to TRBJ2-3; no clear D gene. With 10 bases removed from V and 2 bases from J, the gap between germline ends came to 13 bases. This CDR3 contains 13 residues. Germline V gene data show CDR1 as ENHRY and CDR2 as SYGVKD. The CDR3 is CATLPPSTDTQYF. CDR3 DNA sequence: TGTGCCACTCTCCCCCCCTCCACAGATACGCAGTATTTT.

At least ten counts were recorded for this clonotype. V is TRBV7-9 and J is TRBJ1-5; D gene ambiguous. CDR1 and CDR2 from the germline V gene are SEHNR and FQNEAQ (reference sequence). The germline V and J ends were trimmed by 4 bases and 2 bases, with 3 bases remaining between them. The CDR3 is 12 amino acids. The CDR3 DNA reads TGTGCCAGCAGCTCTGGCAATCAGCCCCAGCATTTT. Translating it yields CASSSGNQPQHF.

This clonotype has more than one count but fewer than ten. The V gene is TRBV18, the J gene TRBJ2-7; D call uncertain. Looked up from germline, CDR1 is KGHSH and CDR2 is LQKENI. The length of the CDR3 is 13 residues. Trimming cost V 1 base and J 4 bases, with 8 bases left between them. The CDR3 here is CASSPLASYEQYF. The CDR3, as DNA: TGTGCCAGCTCACCACTTGCCTCGTACGAGCAGTACTTC.

This clonotype was recorded at least ten times. V is TRBV11-2 and J is TRBJ1-1; 7 bases agree with TRBD1. V was pared by 1 base and J by 4 bases, with 6 bases of the junction left unmatched. Germline-derived CDR1 and CDR2 are SGHAT and FQNNGV. This CDR3 is 15 amino acids long. The CDR3 bases are TGTGCCAGCAGCTTAGTTGGGACAGTGGGCACTGAAGCTTTCTTT. Encoded protein: CASSLVGTVGTEAFF. Full variable domain (remainder filled in from reference TRBV11-2 and TRBJ1-1): EAGVAQSPRYKIIEKRQSVAFWCNPISGHATLYWYQQILGQGPKLLIQFQNNGVVDDSQLPKDRFSAERLKGVDSTLKIQPAKLEDSAVYLCASSLVGTVGTEAFFGQGTRLTVV.

This clonotype has at least ten counts. The chain is built from TRBV11-2 and TRBJ2-7; perhaps TRBD1 as D (5 bases). The V gene's germline CDR1 is SGHAT and CDR2 FQNNGV. This CDR3 has 13 residues. Trimming left V 3 bases short and J 4 bases short, with 10 bases between. The CDR3 region is CASSLGRVYEQYF. The CDR3 DNA is TGTGCCAGCAGCTTGGGCAGGGTATACGAGCAGTACTTC.

This clonotype was counted ten times or more. The genes are TRBV7-9 and TRBJ1-1, with D uncertain. The CDR3 covers 13 residues. Trimming shortened V by 1 base and J by 7 bases, and 10 bases separated the two germline ends. Germline values: CDR1 SEHNR, CDR2 FQNEAQ (reference sequence). The CDR3 DNA is TGTGCCAGCAGCTTAGAATCTGGTCTTGAAGCTTTCTTT. It codes for CASSLESGLEAFF. Supplemented by reference TRBV7-9 and TRBJ1-1, the full variable domain reads DTGVSQNPRHKITKRGQNVTFRCDPISEHNRLYWYRQTLGQGPEFLTYFQNEAQLEKSRLLSDRFSAERPKGSFSTLEIQRTEQGDSAMYLCASSLESGLEAFFGQGTRLTVV.

This clonotype was seen ten or more times. This rearrangement joins TRBV10-3 to TRBJ2-7; 7 nucleotides align to TRBD2. CDR1 is ENHRY and CDR2 is SYGVKD in the germline V gene. The V gene end was trimmed by 8 bases and the J gene end by 2 bases; junction bases not matched to a gene: 6. The CDR3 contains 13 residues. CDR3 nucleotide sequence: TGTGCCATCGCAGTAGCGGGCGCCTACGAGCAGTACTTC. Residues: CAIAVAGAYEQYF.

This clonotype was seen many times. CDR3 nucleotides: TGCAGCGTGTCCAAGACTAGCGGGACTAGCAATGAGCAGTTCTTC. The encoded protein is CSVSKTSGTSNEQFF. This chain uses TRBV29-1 with TRBJ2-1; TRBD2 aligns across 11 bases. Germline trimming cut 6 bases from V and 6 bases from J; bases unmatched to any gene: 10. The V gene's germline CDR1 is SQVTM and CDR2 ANQGSEA. The CDR3 is made up of 15 amino acids.

As regards this clonotype: Germline and junction disagree at one end, which may indicate a read error. V and J are TRBV7-7 and TRBJ2-3, with D possibly being TRBD1 or TRBD2 (6 bases each). CDR3 length: 14 residues. The germline CDR1 and CDR2 sequences are SSHAT and FNYEAQ (reference sequence). CDR3 in DNA: TGTGCTAGCAGCTTAGGGGGGTTCGGGGATACGCAGTATTTT. Translating it yields CASSLGGFGDTQYF.